The 14 T cell receptor beta chains in this list originate from one sample, sequenced in a study of T-cell reconstitution after alpha-beta-depleted transplantation in children. It was with unique molecular identifiers that the TCRbeta library was prepared. TCRdb reprocessed the PCR reads via MiXCR and lists one record per CDR3 protein. Among 190,000 or so distinct CDR3 sequences listed, roughly 6.8% were seen once. The specimen was PBMCs from the stem cell graft donor, collected from the stem cell graft. These receptors all stem from a human donor who donated a stem cell graft to a child with Wiskott-Aldrich syndrome.

The rearrangement joins TRBV12-3 or TRBV12-4 to TRBJ1-5; the D gene is possibly TRBD1 (5 bases). CDR3 length: 14 amino acids. Trimming left V 7 bases short and J 4 bases short, with 14 bases between. The CDR3 region has the DNA TGTGCCAGCACCTTGGGGGGGTGGAATCAGCCCCAGCATTTT. This gives the protein CASTLGGWNQPQHF.

Many counts were recorded for this clonotype. This rearrangement joins TRBV20-1 to TRBJ1-1; no firm D call. The ends were cut back, 3 bases at V and 1 base at J, with 9 bases in the middle. Germline V gene lookup returns CDR1 DFQATT and CDR2 SNEGSKA (reference sequence). The CDR3 runs 13 residues. CDR3 protein: CSARGGTNTEAFF. As DNA, the CDR3 is TGCAGTGCTAGGGGAGGAACGAACACTGAAGCTTTCTTT.

This chain links TRBV5-1 with TRBJ2-7, with 13 bases fitting TRBD2. J gave up 4 bases and V 5 bases, and 6 bases lay outside the gene matches. The CDR3 runs to 15 residues. Germline values: CDR1 SGHRS, CDR2 YFSETQ. CDR3 DNA sequence: TGCGCCAGCAGTACTAGCGGGAGGGGATCGTACGAGCAGTACTTC. Protein product: CASSTSGRGSYEQYF.

The J gene is TRBJ2-5, the V gene TRBV7-8; D may be TRBD1 or TRBD2 (6 bases each). CDR3 size: 14 residues. V dropped 7 bases and J dropped 0 bases, with 12 bases sitting between them. In germline, CDR1 is SGHVS, CDR2 FQNEAQ. The CDR3 DNA sequence: TGTGCCAGCATTTCGGGGGCCTACCAAGAGACCCAGTACTTC. Its protein is CASISGAYQETQYF.

This clonotype was recorded many times. The genes are TRBV5-1 and TRBJ2-1; weak D call: TRBD1 (6 bases). This CDR3 contains 14 residues. CDR1 and CDR2 (germline): SGHRS, YFSETQ. Trimming took off 0 bases at V and 7 bases at J, with 11 bases between the two ends. CDR3 residues: CASSLVSGANEQFF. DNA of the CDR3: TGCGCCAGCAGCTTGGTGTCAGGGGCTAATGAGCAGTTCTTC.

This clonotype was counted ten times or more. The chain carries TRBV7-9 and TRBJ1-2; maybe TRBD1 (6 bases). CDR1 and CDR2 (germline): SEHNR, FQNEAQ (reference sequence). Trimming cost V 5 bases and J 6 bases, with 7 bases left between them. The CDR3 sequence is 11 residues long. The CDR3 region has the DNA TGTGCCAGCAGCACAGGGAATGGCTACACCTTC. Residues: CASSTGNGYTF.

This clonotype was seen ten or more times. The rearrangement links TRBV12-3 or TRBV12-4 to TRBJ2-6; no definite D call. This CDR3 is built from 16 residues. The ends were cut back, 8 bases at V and 4 bases at J, with 18 bases in the middle. As DNA, the CDR3 is TGTGCCAGCGTCACCCTCAGGTGGTCCGGGGCCAACGTCCTGACTTTC. Encoded protein: CASVTLRWSGANVLTF.

The sample holds many counts of this clonotype. The chain uses TRBV6-5 and TRBJ2-3; D remains ambiguous. Germline V gene data show CDR1 as MNHEY and CDR2 as SVGAGI. CDR3 size: 14 residues. The V and J ends lost 6 bases and 4 bases respectively, with 14 bases between them. CDR3 nucleotides: TGTGCCAGCAGGGCTTGGGGTAGCTCAGATACGCAGTATTTT. Encoded protein: CASRAWGSSDTQYF.

This clonotype was picked up many times. The chain couples TRBV20-1 to TRBJ2-1; D gene unclear. V lost 5 bases, J lost 6 bases, and 8 bases lay in between. The CDR3 has 11 amino acids. Germline CDR1 and CDR2: DFQATT and SNEGSKA (reference sequence). In DNA, the CDR3 is TGCAGTGCTGCTGGAAGCAATGAGCAGTTCTTC. This codes for CSAAGSNEQFF.

Ten or more counts support this clonotype. This chain connects TRBV20-1 to TRBJ1-4; D possibly corresponds to TRBD1 (5 bases). Trimming shortened V by 6 bases and J by 7 bases, and 18 bases separated the two germline ends. The germline V gene has CDR1 DFQATT and CDR2 SNEGSKA (reference sequence). The CDR3 is 14 residues long. The CDR3 bases are TGCAGTGCCCCCCTCTTTACCGGGGGTGAAAAACTGTTTTTT. It translates to CSAPLFTGGEKLFF.

The V and J genes are TRBV20-1 and TRBJ2-7; TRBD2 matches at 8 bases. After removal of 6 bases from V and 2 bases from J, the junction contained 6 bases not matched to a gene. The length of the CDR3 is 13 residues. CDR1 and CDR2 (germline): DFQATT, SNEGSKA (reference sequence). CDR3 in DNA: TGCAGTGCCAAGACTAGCGCGACCTACGAGCAGTACTTC. This sequence encodes CSAKTSATYEQYF.

This clonotype has ten or more counts. The chain has TRBV2 and TRBJ2-7; 8 bases line up with TRBD1. V was pared by 7 bases and J by 1 base, with 9 bases of the junction left unmatched. The germline V gene has CDR1 SNHLY and CDR2 FYNNEI. The CDR3 length is 15 residues. The DNA for the CDR3 is TGTGCCAGCATGAGCCTAACAGGGGGATCCTACGAGCAGTACTTC. This codes for CASMSLTGGSYEQYF. The full variable domain, in which reference TRBV2 and TRBJ2-7 provide the parts outside the CDR3, is EPEVTQTPSHQVTQMGQEVILRCVPISNHLYFYWYRQILGQKVEFLVSFYNNEISEKSEIFDDQFSVERPDGSNFTLKIRSTKLEDSAMYFCASMSLTGGSYEQYFGPGTRLTVT.

This clonotype has a count of ten or more. The chain is built from TRBV6-5 and TRBJ2-5; D is unclear. The length of the CDR3 is 14 residues. Germline CDR1 is MNHEY and CDR2 is SVGAGI. The V and J ends lost 4 bases and 2 bases respectively, with 11 bases between them. CDR3 in DNA: TGTGCCAGCAGTTCAAGGCGGTTGCAAGAGACCCAGTACTTC. It translates to CASSSRRLQETQYF.

The sample holds many counts of this clonotype. The V and J genes are TRBV18 and TRBJ2-3, with a tentative D call TRBD2 (6 bases). The CDR3 is 14 amino acids. The V end was cut by 6 bases, the J end by 6 bases, with 16 bases between. Germline-derived CDR1 and CDR2 are KGHSH and LQKENI. The CDR3 loop reads CASSNRDRGDTQYF. In nucleotides, the CDR3 is TGTGCCAGCTCTAACCGGGACCGGGGGGATACGCAGTATTTT.